This TCR beta chain was profiled in a study of blood T cell repertoires in COVID-19. Researchers sorted participants into cohorts using their self-reported clinical history. Only in-frame clones appear in the TCRdb table, and some are missing; sequencing was by immunoSEQ multiplex PCR. The sample has about 180,000 clones, around 88% seen once. The junction had 9 bases not matched to a gene; V was cut back by 6 bases and J by 5 bases. The V gene's germline CDR1 is MDHEN and CDR2 SYDVKM. This CDR3 is built from 14 residues. Sequenced material: PBMCs or T cells enriched from blood (not recorded which). This clonotype originated in a woman in her 30s who had recovered from COVID-19. The V and J genes are TRBV28 and TRBJ1-2, with TRBD1 matching 7 bases. Written as DNA, the CDR3 is TGTGCCAGCAGAGTTTCAGGGGGTTTATATGGCTACACCTTC. It yields the protein CASRVSGGLYGYTF.